This passage covers 21 T cell receptor beta chains from one sample sequenced in a study of blood T cell repertoires in COVID-19. TCRdb's copy holds only in-frame clones and misses some; the assay was immunoSEQ multiplex PCR. The table includes just under 75,000 clones, roughly 84% detected once. The sample taken for sequencing was peripheral blood. The receptors were sampled from an elderly man with active or convalescent COVID-19.

The chain is built from TRBV7-9 and TRBJ1-3, with 7 positions matching TRBD1. This CDR3 region has 15 residues. V was pared by 4 bases and J by 0 bases, with 3 bases of the junction left unmatched. Germline V CDR1 and CDR2: SEHNR, FQNEAQ (reference sequence). The chain's CDR3 is CASSSDRSSGNTIYF. The CDR3 region has the DNA TGTGCCAGCAGCTCGGACAGGAGCTCTGGAAACACCATATATTTT.

This chain joins TRBV28 and TRBJ2-3, with D tentatively TRBD2 (5 bases). V was clipped by 4 bases and J by 2 bases, with 10 bases between them. The CDR3 loop spans 14 amino acids. Germline CDR1 reads MDHEN; CDR2 reads SYDVKM. Written as DNA, the CDR3 is TGTGCCAGCAGTTCCCGCCGGGACACAGATACGCAGTATTTT. Translated, it gives CASSSRRDTDTQYF.

This chain connects TRBV5-6 to TRBJ2-2; a weak D match, TRBD1 (5 bases). Germline V CDR1 and CDR2: SGHDT, YYEEEE. This CDR3 region has 13 residues. The V end lost 1 base, the J end lost 6 bases, and 7 bases lay between the germline ends. CDR3 bases: TGTGCCAGCAGCTTGACAGGAGCCGGGGAGCTGTTTTTT. Protein: CASSLTGAGELFF.

This chain connects TRBV19 to TRBJ1-6; a possible D gene is TRBD1 (6 bases). Germline CDR1 and CDR2: LNHDA and SQIVND (reference sequence). This CDR3 comprises 16 residues. V lost 4 bases, J lost 9 bases, and 19 bases lay in between. The CDR3 DNA reads TGTGCCAGTAGTAGCGGGGGGGCCGGAGTGAGTTCACCCCTCCACTTT. It yields the protein CASSSGGAGVSSPLHF. Full variable domain (remainder filled in from reference TRBV19 and TRBJ1-6): DGGITQSPKYLFRKEGQNVTLSCEQNLNHDAMYWYRQDPGQGLRLIYYSQIVNDFQKGDIAEGYSVSREKKESFPLTVTSAQKNPTAFYLCASSSGGAGVSSPLHFGNGTRLTVT.

The chain joins TRBV6-6 to TRBJ2-7; TRBD1 agrees at 7 bases. The CDR3 is 12 amino acids. The germline gives CDR1 MNHNY, CDR2 SVGAGI (reference sequence). Trimming cost V 6 bases and J 6 bases; bases outside gene matches: 5. The CDR3 here is CASSTAGGEQYF. CDR3 nucleotide sequence: TGTGCCAGCAGCACGGCAGGGGGCGAGCAGTACTTC.

The chain has TRBV21-1 and TRBJ1-1; the table's D call of TRBD1 was not tested on the DNA. TRBV21-1 is noted as a pseudogene. The CDR3 extends over 15 amino acids. The CDR3: CASSDSGQGSTEAFF. CDR3 nucleotide sequence: TGTGCCAGCAGCGACTCCGGACAGGGGAGCACTGAAGCTTTCTTT.

This clone was seen only a few times. The V gene is TRBV4-3, the J gene TRBJ2-7; the D gene is possibly TRBD1 (6 bases). Germline V gene data show CDR1 as LGHNA and CDR2 as YSLEER. V lost 3 bases and J 4 bases, leaving 19 bases between the germline ends. CDR3 length equals 16 residues. CDR3 region: CASSHSATGERYEQYF. The CDR3, as DNA: TGCGCCAGCAGCCACAGCGCGACAGGAGAAAGGTACGAGCAGTACTTC.

This clone was observed a handful of times. This chain connects TRBV7-8 to TRBJ1-4; 7 nucleotides align to TRBD1. The J segment lost 8 bases and the V segment lost 5 bases, leaving 11 bases of the junction unmatched. Looked up from germline, CDR1 is SGHVS and CDR2 is FQNEAQ. The CDR3 contains 15 residues. CDR3 nucleotides: TGTGCCAGCAGCACACCTAAGGGGGCGAACGAAAAACTGTTTTTT. It translates to CASSTPKGANEKLFF.

The chain joins TRBV19 to TRBJ1-5; possible D gene TRBD1, 6 bases. The CDR3 extends over 15 amino acids. The germline CDR1 and CDR2 sequences are LNHDA and SQIVND (reference sequence). V was pared by 3 bases and J by 6 bases, with 15 bases between. CDR3 in DNA: TGTGCCAGTAGTATCTCCAGGGGATTGGGTCAGCCCCAGCATTTT. Its protein product is CASSISRGLGQPQHF.

V gene TRBV28 combines with J gene TRBJ1-2, with 7 bases fitting TRBD1. Germline assignment: CDR1 MDHEN and CDR2 SYDVKM. This CDR3 has 13 amino acids. The V segment lost 6 bases and the J segment 4 bases; nucleotides outside the gene matches: 5. The CDR3 DNA is TGTGCCAGCAGAGGCGGGACAGTCTATGGCTACACCTTC. As protein: CASRGGTVYGYTF.

The genes are TRBV19 and TRBJ2-3; possibly TRBD2 for D (5 bases). CDR3 size: 15 residues. The germline V and J ends were trimmed by 3 bases and 1 base, with 11 bases remaining between them. CDR1 and CDR2 from the germline V gene are LNHDA and SQIVND (reference sequence). The CDR3 DNA reads as TGTGCCAGTAGTATGTGGGCGCGGGGCACAGATACGCAGTATTTT. Its protein product is CASSMWARGTDTQYF.

The CDR3 spells CASSQEVVSTGELFF. The CDR3 region has the DNA TGTGCCAGCAGCCAAGAGGTCGTGAGCACCGGGGAGCTGTTTTTT. This chain joins TRBV4-2 and TRBJ2-2; D call uncertain. Germline-derived CDR1 and CDR2 are LGHNA and YNFKEQ. The CDR3 is 15 residues long. With 0 bases removed from V and 4 bases from J, the gap between germline ends came to 9 bases.

The J gene is TRBJ1-2, the V gene TRBV29-1; 9 bases are shared with TRBD1. V shed 5 bases, J shed 8 bases, and the junction held 6 bases outside the gene matches. This CDR3 has 12 amino acids. Germline V gene lookup returns CDR1 SQVTM and CDR2 ANQGSEA. CDR3 DNA sequence: TGCAGCGTTCGGGGACAGGGAAGGGGCTACACCTTC. It specifies CSVRGQGRGYTF.

The J gene is TRBJ1-2, the V gene TRBV6-2 or TRBV6-3, with TRBD1 matching 7 bases. With V trimmed by 2 bases and J by 7 bases, 13 bases remained unmatched. The CDR3 consists of 16 residues. Germline V CDR1 and CDR2: MNHEY, SVGEGT. CDR3 nucleotide sequence: TGTGCCAGCAGTTACCTTCGGACAGGCTCCAATCTTGGCTACACCTTC. This gives the protein CASSYLRTGSNLGYTF.

This clone was seen only a few times. V is TRBV6-6 and J is TRBJ2-1; tentative D call: TRBD1 (6 bases). The V end was cut by 4 bases, the J end by 4 bases, with 11 bases between. Germline loops: CDR1 MNHNY, CDR2 SVGAGI (reference sequence). The CDR3 is 14 amino acids. CDR3 sequence (DNA): TGTGCCAGCAGTTCCGGGACAACATACAATGAGCAGTTCTTC. It is translated as CASSSGTTYNEQFF.

V gene TRBV5-1 combines with J gene TRBJ2-1; 15 positions match TRBD2. Germline CDR1 reads SGHRS; CDR2 reads YFSETQ. CDR3 length: 17 residues. With V trimmed by 4 bases and J by 8 bases, 10 bases remained unmatched. CDR3 residues: CASSLWTSGGVEDEQFF. The CDR3, as DNA: TGCGCCAGCAGCCTCTGGACTAGCGGGGGGGTAGAGGATGAGCAGTTCTTC. The full variable domain, with the rest looked up from reference TRBV5-1 and TRBJ2-1, is KAGVTQTPRYLIKTRGQQVTLSCSPISGHRSVSWYQQTPGQGLQFLFEYFSETQRNKGNFPGRFSGRQFSNSRSEMNVSTLELGDSALYLCASSLWTSGGVEDEQFFGPGTRLTVL.

J is TRBJ2-5 and V is TRBV7-9; TRBD1 might be the D (5 bases). The CDR3 is 14 residues long. Between the trimmed V and J ends, which lost 3 bases and 10 bases, there was a span of 18 bases. Germline V gene lookup returns CDR1 SEHNR and CDR2 FQNEAQ (reference sequence). The CDR3 DNA reads TGTGCCAGCAGCTTCCTTGGGCAGGGAAGGATCCAGTACTTC. Protein sequence: CASSFLGQGRIQYF. The full variable domain, with the rest looked up from reference TRBV7-9 and TRBJ2-5, is DTGVSQNPRHKITKRGQNVTFRCDPISEHNRLYWYRQTLGQGPEFLTYFQNEAQLEKSRLLSDRFSAERPKGSFSTLEIQRTEQGDSAMYLCASSFLGQGRIQYFGPGTRLLVL.

Only a few counts were recorded for this clone. V and J are TRBV7-7 and TRBJ2-2; perhaps TRBD2 as D (6 bases). V was pared by 4 bases and J by 1 base, with 7 bases between. From germline, CDR1 is SSHAT and CDR2 FNYEAQ (reference sequence). The CDR3 loop spans 14 amino acids. The CDR3 sequence: CASSSGLNTGELFF. CDR3 nucleotides: TGTGCCAGCAGCTCGGGACTGAACACCGGGGAGCTGTTTTTT.

This clone was observed once. V gene TRBV2 combines with J gene TRBJ1-6; D gene uncertain. Trimming left V 1 base short and J 3 bases short, with 10 bases between. Germline values: CDR1 SNHLY, CDR2 FYNNEI. The CDR3 is 16 amino acids. CDR3 loop: CASSEGAGLYNSPLHF. The CDR3 DNA is TGTGCCAGCAGTGAAGGTGCAGGACTCTATAATTCACCCCTCCACTTT.

This sequence joins TRBV13 and TRBJ2-3, with 10 bases lining up with TRBD2. The CDR3 runs 15 residues. The V gene end was trimmed by 5 bases and the J gene end by 4 bases; junction bases not matched to a gene: 6. Germline CDR1 reads PRHDT; CDR2 reads FYEKMQ (reference sequence). The CDR3 nucleotides read TGTGCCAGCAGCCCGGGACTAGCGAGAGCAGATACGCAGTATTTT. This sequence encodes CASSPGLARADTQYF. The complete variable domain, with remaining parts taken from reference TRBV13 and TRBJ2-3, reads AAGVIQSPRHLIKEKRETATLKCYPIPRHDTVYWYQQGPGQDPQFLISFYEKMQSDKGSIPDRFSAQQFSDYHSELNMSSLELGDSALYFCASSPGLARADTQYFGPGTRLTVL.

In this sample, this clone turned up once. The V call is TRBV29-1, the J call TRBJ2-5, with TRBD1 identical over 12 bases. J gave up 5 bases and V 7 bases, and 8 bases lay outside the gene matches. The CDR3 loop spans 14 amino acids. In germline, CDR1 is SQVTM, CDR2 ANQGSEA. CDR3 DNA sequence: TGCAGCGCAGGGGACAGGGGGCGTTCGGAGACCCAGTACTTC. Translating gives CSAGDRGRSETQYF.